Here is one T cell receptor beta chain with its context. Primers: 60 Vbeta forward and 13 Jbeta reverse. The table came from immunoSEQ multiplex PCR; TCRdb's copy has only in-frame clones and leaves some out. Among over 100,000 clones listed, roughly 66% were seen once. The data derive from a study of cytomegalovirus exposure and HLA in healthy donors. The germline V gene has CDR1 SGHTA and CDR2 FQGNSA. The CDR3 is 18 residues long. V was clipped by 1 base and J by 6 bases, with 22 bases between them. The sequenced sample was PBMCs. V is TRBV7-2 and J is TRBJ2-1; perhaps TRBD2 as D (6 bases). This receptor was identified in a woman aged 30 to 39 in good health and CMV-seronegative. Here the CDR3 DNA reads TGTGCCAGCAGCTTAGGTTTTGTCGCTAGCGCTAAGGGCAATGAGCAGTTCTTC. Its translation is CASSLGFVASAKGNEQFF.